This is a list of T cell receptor beta chains from one sample in a study of control samples from healthy donors and cancer patients. Clones were read by immunoSEQ multiplex PCR, and TCRdb kept only the in-frame ones, dropping some. The repertoire includes about 120,000 clones, 80% to 90% of them detected once, and 2.9% sits in the top ten. The sequenced sample was blood. The receptors were sampled from a man between 60 and 75 years old in good health. Both conserved end residues are part of each CDR3. D genes are given only for firm matches. Expanded clones get a size class; other rows say once, few or many, or leave the size out.

>few|TRBV5-1|NA|TRBJ1-3
CASSLGPAGVGNTIYF
TGCGCCAGCAGCTTGGGCCCCGCAGGGGTTGGAAACACCATATATTTT
>NA|TRBV28|NA|TRBJ1-3
CASSFADTIYF
TGTGCCAGCAGTTTTGCAGACACCATATATTTT
>NA|TRBV2|TRBD1|TRBJ2-7
CASSEVVQGSRSEQYF
TGTGCCAGCAGTGAAGTAGTACAGGGGAGCAGGAGCGAGCAGTACTTC
>NA|TRBV4-1|TRBD2|TRBJ2-5
CASSHTTSGGTFQETQYF
TGCGCCAGCAGCCATACCACTAGCGGGGGGACATTTCAAGAGACCCAGTACTTC
>NA|TRBV6-5|TRBD1|TRBJ1-1
CASIRDRAHTEAFF
TGTGCCAGCATTCGGGACAGGGCGCACACTGAAGCTTTCTTT
>NA|TRBV10-3|TRBD1|TRBJ2-2
CAIRAGTGDTGELFF
TGTGCCATCAGGGCCGGGACAGGGGACACCGGGGAGCTGTTTTTT
>once|TRBV6-5|NA|TRBJ2-7
CASSYSTGFYEQYF
TGTGCCAGCAGTTACTCCACAGGGTTCTACGAGCAGTACTTC
>NA|TRBV18|NA|TRBJ2-7
CASSRPELIEQYF
TGTGCCAGCTCCCGCCCGGAATTAATCGAGCAGTACTTC
>NA|TRBV3-1/TRBV3-2|NA|TRBJ1-1
CASSQDPTGNTRDTEAFF
TGTGCCAGCAGCCAAGATCCGACAGGCAATACGCGTGACACTGAAGCTTTCTTT
>NA|TRBV7-9|TRBD1|TRBJ2-7
CASSGTGGGEQYF
TGTGCCAGCAGCGGGACAGGGGGCGGCGAGCAGTACTTC
>NA|TRBV11-2|NA|TRBJ2-3
CASRLLGRLRLVADTQYF
TGTGCCAGCAGGTTACTAGGACGGCTACGGTTAGTAGCAGATACGCAGTATTTT
>NA|TRBV9|NA|TRBJ2-7
CASSVEGEVSEQYF
TGTGCCAGCAGCGTAGAAGGGGAGGTCTCCGAGCAGTACTTC
>NA|TRBV28|NA|TRBJ2-7
CASSLGRVGSYEQYF
TGTGCCAGCAGTTTGGGTCGGGTGGGGTCCTACGAGCAGTACTTC
>NA|TRBV5-6|NA|TRBJ1-6
CASSAVRSPLHF
TGTGCCAGCAGCGCCGTAAGATCACCCCTCCACTTT
>NA|TRBV10-1|TRBD2|TRBJ2-7
CASSALAGGDYEQYF
TGCGCCAGCAGTGCTCTAGCGGGGGGCGACTACGAGCAGTACTTC
>NA|TRBV7-3|TRBD1|TRBJ1-1
CASSPRQGANTEAFF
TGTGCCAGCAGCCCCCGACAGGGAGCGAACACTGAAGCTTTCTTT
>NA|TRBV28|NA|TRBJ2-3
CASSWGTDTQYF
TGTGCCAGCAGTTGGGGCACAGATACGCAGTATTTT
>once|TRBV28|NA|TRBJ1-1
CASSFSGGGTEAFF
TGTGCCAGCAGTTTCTCGGGAGGAGGCACTGAAGCTTTCTTT
>NA|TRBV7-2|TRBD2|TRBJ2-7
CASSPGLASYEQYF
TGTGCCAGCAGCCCGGGACTAGCCAGCTACGAGCAGTACTTC
>once|TRBV28|NA|TRBJ2-7
CASSHQYEQYF
TGTGCCAGCAGTCATCAATACGAGCAGTACTTC
>few|TRBV28|NA|TRBJ2-3
CASSPLTPDTQYF
TGTGCCAGCAGTCCCCTGACTCCAGATACGCAGTATTTT
>NA|TRBV2|NA|TRBJ1-2
CASKMDGGYTF
TGTGCCAGCAAGATGGACGGAGGCTACACCTTC
>few|TRBV18|NA|TRBJ1-4
CASSLSSGLINEKLFF
TGTGCCAGCTCACTGAGTTCCGGACTGATTAATGAAAAACTGTTTTTT
>NA|TRBV27|TRBD1|TRBJ2-1
CASSYQGDRGNEQFF
TGTGCCAGCAGTTATCAGGGGGACAGGGGCAATGAGCAGTTCTTC
>once|TRBV11-3|TRBD2|TRBJ2-5
CASSLGGQAETQYF
TGTGCCAGCAGCTTGGGAGGGCAGGCGGAGACCCAGTACTTC
>NA|TRBV5-1|TRBD2|TRBJ2-7
CASSLEREGNEQYF
TGCGCCAGCAGCTTAGAGCGGGAAGGAAACGAGCAGTACTTC
>NA|TRBV7-2|NA|TRBJ1-4
CASSSTGSSTNEKLFF
TGTGCCAGCAGCTCCACCGGGAGTTCAACTAATGAAAAACTGTTTTTT
>once|TRBV6-2/TRBV6-3|NA|TRBJ1-2
CASSYSGVAYGYTF
TGTGCCAGCAGTTACTCGGGGGTTGCCTATGGCTACACCTTC
>NA|TRBV19|NA|TRBJ1-5
CASSEQGGGQPQHF
TGTGCCAGTAGTGAACAAGGGGGGGGACAGCCCCAGCATTTT
>once|TRBV7-9|TRBD1|TRBJ2-3
CASSLGQGGSTDTQYF
TGTGCCAGCAGCTTAGGACAGGGGGGGAGCACAGATACGCAGTATTTT
>NA|TRBV7-6|TRBD1|TRBJ2-1
CASSLAMTGDNEQFF
TGTGCCAGCAGCTTAGCTATGACAGGGGACAATGAGCAGTTCTTC
>NA|TRBV5-1|NA|TRBJ1-3
CASSLSSSSGNTIYF
TGCGCCAGCAGCTTGTCAAGTAGCTCTGGAAACACCATATATTTT
>NA|TRBV7-9|NA|TRBJ2-7
CASSSADRRYEQYF
TGTGCCAGCAGCTCAGCTGACAGGCGCTACGAGCAGTACTTC
>NA|TRBV19|NA|TRBJ1-5
CASSGMGVSGQPQHF
TGTGCCAGTAGTGGGATGGGGGTGAGCGGTCAGCCCCAGCATTTT
>NA|TRBV3-1/TRBV3-2|NA|TRBJ1-6
CASSQGISANSPLHF
TGTGCCAGCAGCCAAGGGATTTCGGCCAATTCACCCCTCCACTTT
>few|TRBV18|TRBD1|TRBJ1-2
CASSPDRGRGYTF
TGTGCCAGCTCGCCCGACAGGGGACGCGGCTACACCTTC
>NA|TRBV6-5|NA|TRBJ2-5
CASSYTAKETQYF
TGTGCCAGCAGTTACACAGCGAAAGAGACCCAGTACTTC